This TCR beta chain was captured by sequencing in a study of blood T cell repertoires in COVID-19. Method: immunoSEQ multiplex PCR; TCRdb's copy keeps in-frame clones and lacks some. The sample carries 180,000 or so clones, over 80% recorded once. After removal of 3 bases from V and 5 bases from J, the junction contained 11 bases not matched to a gene. Germline CDR1 LGHDT, CDR2 YNNKEL (reference sequence). The CDR3 extends over 16 amino acids. The receptor was isolated from a woman aged 60-75 years who had recovered from COVID-19. V and J are TRBV3-1 (or the pseudogene TRBV3-2) and TRBJ1-2; 8 nucleotides align to TRBD1. The sequencing sample was made of PBMCs or T cells enriched from blood (not recorded which). The CDR3 loop is CASSHVPGGRDYGYTF. For the CDR3, the DNA is TGTGCCAGCAGCCACGTCCCAGGGGGCAGGGATTATGGCTACACCTTC.